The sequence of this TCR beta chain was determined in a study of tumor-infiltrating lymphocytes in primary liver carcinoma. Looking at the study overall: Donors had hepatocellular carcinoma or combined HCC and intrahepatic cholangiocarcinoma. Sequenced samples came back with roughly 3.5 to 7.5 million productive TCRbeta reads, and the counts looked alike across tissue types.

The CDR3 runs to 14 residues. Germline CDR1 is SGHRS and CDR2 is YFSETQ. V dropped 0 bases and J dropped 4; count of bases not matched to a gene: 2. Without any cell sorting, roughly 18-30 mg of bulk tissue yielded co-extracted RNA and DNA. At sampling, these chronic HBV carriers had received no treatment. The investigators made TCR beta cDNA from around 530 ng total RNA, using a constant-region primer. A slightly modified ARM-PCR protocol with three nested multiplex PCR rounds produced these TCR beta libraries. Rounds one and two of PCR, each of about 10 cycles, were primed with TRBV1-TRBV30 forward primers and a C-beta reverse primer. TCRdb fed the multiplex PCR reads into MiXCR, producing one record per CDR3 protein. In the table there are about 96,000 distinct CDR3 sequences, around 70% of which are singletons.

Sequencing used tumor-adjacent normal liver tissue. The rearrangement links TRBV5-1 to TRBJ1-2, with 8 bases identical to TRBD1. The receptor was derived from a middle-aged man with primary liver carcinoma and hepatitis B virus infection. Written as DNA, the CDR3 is TGCGCCAGCAGCTTGGGACAGGGGATCTATGGCTACACCTTC. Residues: CASSLGQGIYGYTF.